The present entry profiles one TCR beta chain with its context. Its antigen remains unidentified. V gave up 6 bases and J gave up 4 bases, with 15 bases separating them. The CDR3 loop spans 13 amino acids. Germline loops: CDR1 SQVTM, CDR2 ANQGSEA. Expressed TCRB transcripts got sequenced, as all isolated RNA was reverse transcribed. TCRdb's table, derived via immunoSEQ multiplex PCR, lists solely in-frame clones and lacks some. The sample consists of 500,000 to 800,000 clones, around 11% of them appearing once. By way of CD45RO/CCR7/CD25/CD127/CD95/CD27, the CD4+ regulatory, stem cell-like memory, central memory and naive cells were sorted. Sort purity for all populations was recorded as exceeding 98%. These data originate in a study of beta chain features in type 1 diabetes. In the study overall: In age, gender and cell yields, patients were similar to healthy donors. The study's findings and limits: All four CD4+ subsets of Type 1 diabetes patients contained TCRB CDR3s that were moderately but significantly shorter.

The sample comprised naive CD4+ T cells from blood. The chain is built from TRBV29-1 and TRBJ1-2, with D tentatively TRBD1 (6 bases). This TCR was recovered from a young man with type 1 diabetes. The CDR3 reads CSVSQGGSYGYTF. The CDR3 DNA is TGCAGCGTCTCACAGGGAGGAAGCTATGGCTACACCTTC.